This T cell receptor beta chain appears in the sequencing data of a study of blood T cells in healthy people across ages. The authors ran a second PCR of 7 to 11 cycles using a sample-barcoded 5' primer and a J-beta primer mix. TCRdb re-called the 5' RACE reads through MiXCR, storing one row per CDR3 protein. The table shows about 1.7 million distinct CDR3 sequences, with about 28% occurring only once. The CDR3 is made up of 13 amino acids. Germline-derived CDR1 and CDR2 are SNHLY and FYNNEI. J was trimmed by 7 bases and V by 4 bases; bases with no gene match: 5. This clonotype turned up a few times. Sequenced material: blood. This clonotype was obtained from a woman in her 30s in good health. The rearrangement joins TRBV2 to TRBJ2-7, with 9 nucleotides matching TRBD2. In DNA, the CDR3 is TGTGCCAGCAGTGTGCGGACTAGCGCTGAGCAGTACTTC. Residues: CASSVRTSAEQYF.